This T cell receptor (beta chain) was obtained from a study of breast tumors, draining lymph nodes, adjacent tissues (dated by TCRdb to the mid-2010s). With regard to the full study: In breast cancer patients, the study compared the TCR beta repertoires of tumor, adjacent nontumor tissue and axillary lymph nodes. The study was designed to assess the relationships and possible T-cell exchange between tumor, surrounding tissue and draining lymph node repertoires in human breast cancer.

The sequencer listed for this sample is Illumina HiSeq 2000. Multiplex PCR amplification was used to generate the TCR beta chain libraries. The amplified TCR beta chain products were analyzed by high-throughput sequencing. TCRdb reprocessing: public reads trimmed at Q25 with fastp, clones called with MiXCR, in-frame beta chains kept. Each CDR3 protein gets just one entry, which takes the most common genes and DNA from the rows behind it. The sample contains roughly 130,000 distinct CDR3 sequences, approximately 20% of them found a single time. Around 3.5% of the sample comes from the top ten. V and J lose 6 bases and 0 bases, and a span of 5 bases separates them. CDR3 length: 13 amino acids, cysteine to phenylalanine. CDR3 DNA is the only sequence kept; it has 39 bases, read in frame from the first base. Study-level results and caveats: The similarity between tumor and nontumor tissue repertoires was significantly greater in luminal-like breast cancer than in basal-like breast cancer. The data were considered consistent with the idea that most tumor T cells come from the lymph node and then expand in tumor tissue. The study presented the conclusion that tumor T cells originate in lymph nodes as consistent with a hypothesis, not as something directly demonstrated. Tumor T-cell repertoires showed less diversity than lymph node repertoires and more diversity than nontumor tissue repertoires, and tumor T-cell repertoires showed preferential V and J gene usage.

This clonotype has only a few counts. This receptor's antigen is unknown. No base-level quality is on record; no much larger clone is a single base apart. Lymph node samples were obtained from the axillary draining lymph nodes of breast cancer patients. The chain is assembled from TRBV12-3 or TRBV12-4 and TRBJ1-4, with the D gene too uncertain to name. Source material: axillary lymph node tissue. The origin of this receptor is a female donor with breast cancer. Some clones in this sample may be carry-over from other donors' samples. The CDR3 protein: CASRSSTNEKLFF. DNA sequence: TGTGCCAGCAGGTCGTCAACTAATGAAAAACTGTTTTTT.